The 24 T cell receptor beta chains given below trace back to one sample, sequenced in a study of OX40 agonist ivuxolimab in advanced cancers. The table came from immunoSEQ multiplex PCR; TCRdb's copy has only in-frame clones and leaves some out. The sample records approximately 65,000 clones, nearly 90% being singletons. The source material was CD4+ or CD8+ T cells sorted from blood, sampled in a trial of the OX40 agonist ivuxolimab. The receptors come from an adult with an advanced solid tumor such as melanoma, head and neck, liver or kidney cancer.

This clone occurred a few times. This sequence joins TRBV15 and TRBJ2-7, with D perhaps assigned TRBD1 or TRBD2 (5 bases each). Germline V gene sequence: CDR1 LNHNV, CDR2 YYDKDF (reference sequence). The V end was cut by 11 bases, the J end by 5 bases, with 19 bases between. This CDR3 comprises 13 residues. The CDR3, as DNA: TGTGCCTCCGGGGCCGGGTTGGCGGACGAGCAGTACTTC. Translated: CASGAGLADEQYF.

The V call is TRBV9, the J call TRBJ2-2; D is ambiguous. Trimming removed 5 bases at V and 3 bases at J, with 20 bases between. The CDR3 consists of 17 residues. Germline V gene lookup returns CDR1 SGDLS and CDR2 YYNGEE. As DNA, the CDR3 is TGTGCCAGCAGTCGTAGCTTGGTAGCCCAGGACACCGGGGAGCTGTTTTTT. It is translated as CASSRSLVAQDTGELFF.

This chain joins TRBV9 and TRBJ2-7; D is undetermined. The germline gives CDR1 SGDLS, CDR2 YYNGEE. V lost 0 bases to trimming and J lost 1 base, with 8 bases between them. This CDR3 has 14 amino acids. CDR3 residues: CASSVDERSYEQYF. In nucleotides, the CDR3 is TGTGCCAGCAGCGTAGATGAACGGTCCTACGAGCAGTACTTC.

The genes are TRBV5-1 and TRBJ2-5, with 7 bases lining up with TRBD1. CDR3 size: 15 residues. V trimming: 4 bases; J trimming: 6 bases; junction bases outside the gene matches: 12. Per germline, CDR1 SGHRS and CDR2 YFSETQ. CDR3 region: CASSPQGTGIQTQYF. In DNA form, the CDR3 reads TGCGCCAGCAGCCCACAGGGGACGGGTATACAGACCCAGTACTTC.

V gene TRBV27 combines with J gene TRBJ2-3; D call uncertain. CDR1 is MNHEY and CDR2 is SMNVEV in the germline V gene (reference sequence). The CDR3 length is 16 residues. V shed 5 bases and J shed 0 bases, with 15 bases lying between them. The CDR3 protein is CASSPNSLPSTDTQYF. The CDR3 DNA reads TGTGCCAGCAGTCCTAATTCTCTACCTAGCACAGATACGCAGTATTTT.

The chain links TRBV6-1 to TRBJ1-5, with D unresolved. CDR3 length: 14 amino acids. V gave up 2 bases and J gave up 5 bases, with 10 bases separating them. Per germline, CDR1 MNHNS and CDR2 SASEGT. The CDR3 loop reads CASSETGFYQPQHF. The DNA for the CDR3 is TGTGCCAGCAGTGAAACCGGATTTTATCAGCCCCAGCATTTT.

The J gene is TRBJ2-4, the V gene TRBV2; D is possibly TRBD1 (6 bases). Germline assignment: CDR1 SNHLY and CDR2 FYNNEI. This CDR3 is 14 amino acids long. V was clipped by 1 base and J by 8 bases, with 12 bases between them. CDR3: CASSEEQGGDIQYF. The CDR3 coding sequence is TGTGCCAGCAGTGAAGAACAGGGTGGAGACATTCAGTACTTC. Using reference TRBV2 and TRBJ2-4 for the parts outside the CDR3, the full variable domain is EPEVTQTPSHQVTQMGQEVILRCVPISNHLYFYWYRQILGQKVEFLVSFYNNEISEKSEIFDDQFSVERPDGSNFTLKIRSTKLEDSAMYFCASSEEQGGDIQYFGAGTRLSVL.

The chain joins TRBV11-2 to TRBJ2-5; 11 bases line up with TRBD2. The V and J ends lost 5 bases and 5 bases, in that order; junction bases with no gene match: 10. The CDR3 extends over 16 amino acids. The germline V gene has CDR1 SGHAT and CDR2 FQNNGV. CDR3 sequence reads: CASSPRGSGRGETQYF. The CDR3 region has the DNA TGTGCCAGCAGCCCCCGGGGTAGCGGGAGGGGGGAGACCCAGTACTTC. Full variable domain (rest looked up from reference TRBV11-2 and TRBJ2-5): EAGVAQSPRYKIIEKRQSVAFWCNPISGHATLYWYQQILGQGPKLLIQFQNNGVVDDSQLPKDRFSAERLKGVDSTLKIQPAKLEDSAVYLCASSPRGSGRGETQYFGPGTRLLVL.

About this clone itself: Other DNA sequences within the sample encode an identical CDR3. For the CDR3, the DNA is TGTGCCAGCTCACCGCTGCTAGCCGGGGAGACCCAGTACTTC. Translated, it gives CASSPLLAGETQYF. The rearrangement uses TRBV18 and TRBJ2-5; D is perhaps TRBD2 (5 bases). The V gene lost 3 bases and the J gene lost 5 bases, with 13 bases spanning the gap. Germline V gene sequence: CDR1 KGHSH, CDR2 LQKENI. This CDR3 region has 14 residues.

The chain recombines TRBV6-5 with TRBJ2-7; 9 nucleotides line up with TRBD1. The CDR3 is 12 residues long. With 11 bases clipped from V and 1 base from J, the junction kept 3 bases outside the gene matches. Germline V lookup: CDR1 MNHEY, CDR2 SVGAGI. CDR3 amino acids: CAAGQGSYEQYF. DNA of the CDR3: TGTGCCGCGGGACAGGGTTCCTACGAGCAGTACTTC.

The rearrangement links TRBV4-2 to TRBJ2-3; 12 bases line up with TRBD2. Per the germline V gene, CDR1 is LGHNA and CDR2 is YNFKEQ. The CDR3 extends over 13 amino acids. J lost 11 bases, V lost 5 bases, and 5 bases had no gene match. The chain's CDR3 is CASSSSGRDGQYF. CDR3 bases: TGTGCCAGCAGCTCTAGCGGGAGGGATGGGCAGTATTTT.

The chain has TRBV5-4 and TRBJ2-2, with D perhaps TRBD1 or TRBD2 (5 bases each). V gave up 4 bases and J gave up 3 bases, with 10 bases separating them. Germline CDR1 and CDR2: SGHNT and YYREEE (reference sequence). The CDR3 contains 14 residues. The CDR3 sequence: CASSPVGDTGELFF. Here the CDR3 DNA reads TGTGCCAGCAGCCCGGTGGGGGACACCGGGGAGCTGTTTTTT.

This chain uses TRBV5-1 with TRBJ2-7; D is possibly TRBD2 (6 bases). This CDR3 has 12 amino acids. CDR1 is SGHRS, CDR2 YFSETQ, per germline. The ends were cut back, 5 bases at V and 7 bases at J, with 13 bases in the middle. The CDR3 coding sequence is TGCGCCAGCAGAGCGGAGGGCGGGGAGCAGTACTTC. It encodes CASRAEGGEQYF.

This sequence joins TRBV6-4 and TRBJ2-1; 11 bases fit TRBD2. This CDR3 comprises 15 residues. Per germline, CDR1 MRHNA and CDR2 SNTAGT. With 4 bases clipped from V and 4 bases from J, the junction kept 3 bases outside the gene matches. In DNA, the CDR3 is TGTGCCAGCAGTGCAGGGACTAGCGGTTACAATGAGCAGTTCTTC. Protein sequence: CASSAGTSGYNEQFF.

This chain joins TRBV28 and TRBJ2-6; 7 bases agree with TRBD2. Germline CDR1 reads MDHEN; CDR2 reads SYDVKM. CDR3 length equals 17 residues. The ends lost 3 bases at V and 4 bases at J; junction bases unmatched: 9. For the CDR3, the DNA is TGTGCCAGCAGTTTGTGGGAGGGCCTAGGGGGGGCCAACGTCCTGACTTTC. Encoded protein: CASSLWEGLGGANVLTF.

The genes are TRBV21-1 and TRBJ2-3; no DNA check was done on the table's D call, TRBD2. TRBV21-1 is recorded as a pseudogene. The CDR3 loop spans 17 amino acids. The CDR3 nucleotides are TGTGCCAGCCTTCGGACTCGAGCGGGAGGGAAAGCAGATACGCAGTATTTT. This translates into CASLRTRAGGKADTQYF.

The V and J genes are TRBV9 and TRBJ1-4; D unresolved. Germline-derived CDR1 and CDR2 are SGDLS and YYNGEE. Trimming stripped 3 bases from V and 0 bases from J, with 9 bases between. This CDR3 has 15 residues. The CDR3 sequence is CASSATQATNEKLFF. For the CDR3, the DNA is TGTGCCAGCAGCGCGACACAAGCAACTAATGAAAAACTGTTTTTT. Filled out from reference TRBV9 and TRBJ1-4, the complete variable domain reads DSGVTQTPKHLITATGQRVTLRCSPRSGDLSVYWYQQSLDQGLQFLIQYYNGEERAKGNILERFSAQQFPDLHSELNLSSLELGDSALYFCASSATQATNEKLFFGSGTQLSVL.

The chain combines TRBV7-2 with TRBJ2-5; D is possibly TRBD2 (7 bases). The V and J ends lost 3 bases and 5 bases respectively, with 16 bases between them. Germline assignment: CDR1 SGHTA and CDR2 FQGNSA. This CDR3 is built from 15 residues. CDR3 nucleotide sequence: TGTGCCAGCAGCTTTTCTAGCGGAGGGGGGGAGACCCAGTACTTC. Encoded protein: CASSFSSGGGETQYF.

This clone was seen a single time. The chain combines TRBV6-1 with TRBJ2-1; 8 bases are shared with TRBD1. This CDR3 region has 15 residues. Germline trimming cut 6 bases from V and 4 bases from J; bases unmatched to any gene: 8. Germline lookup yields CDR1 MNHNS and CDR2 SASEGT. The CDR3 is CASSATGDAYNEQFF. DNA of the CDR3: TGTGCCAGCAGCGCGACAGGGGACGCTTACAATGAGCAGTTCTTC.

The chain recombines TRBV25-1 with TRBJ1-2; TRBD1 agrees at 8 bases. The ends lost 8 bases at V and 2 bases at J; junction bases unmatched: 4. The CDR3 has 13 residues. Germline CDR1 MGHDK, CDR2 SYGVNS. The CDR3 spells CASRTGTNYGYTF. The CDR3 nucleotides read TGTGCCAGCCGGACAGGGACCAACTATGGCTACACCTTC.

The rearrangement uses TRBV28 and TRBJ1-5; TRBD1 matches 9 bases. There are 14 residues in the CDR3. Germline V gives CDR1 MDHEN, CDR2 SYDVKM. The V and J ends lost 6 bases and 4 bases, in that order; junction bases with no gene match: 4. The CDR3 nucleotides read TGTGCCAGCAGCCGGGGACAGGGAAATCAGCCCCAGCATTTT. Protein: CASSRGQGNQPQHF.

This clone was counted between two and nine times. The V and J genes are TRBV10-3 and TRBJ2-7; D gene unclear. Germline V CDR1 and CDR2: ENHRY, SYGVKD. The CDR3 sequence is 13 residues long. The V end was cut by 5 bases, the J end by 6 bases, with 14 bases between. CDR3 sequence reads: CAISIEATSEQYF. As DNA, the CDR3 is TGTGCCATCAGTATAGAGGCCACGAGCGAGCAGTACTTC.

This rearrangement joins TRBV4-1 to TRBJ2-2, with 9 bases identical to TRBD1. The V gene end was trimmed by 1 base and the J gene end by 7 bases; junction bases not matched to a gene: 4. The CDR3 sequence is 15 residues long. From germline, CDR1 is MGHRA and CDR2 YSYEKL. The chain's CDR3 is CASSQGTGVDGELFF. CDR3 nucleotides: TGCGCCAGCAGCCAAGGGACAGGGGTCGACGGGGAGCTGTTTTTT.

This clone occurred once. Here the CDR3 DNA reads TGTGCCAGCAGCTCCACAGGGGTCCAAGAGACCCAGTACTTC. Residues: CASSSTGVQETQYF. The chain carries TRBV7-8 and TRBJ2-5; 7 bases agree with TRBD1. V was pared by 4 bases and J by 1 base, with 3 bases of the junction left unmatched. The germline V gene encodes CDR1 SGHVS and CDR2 FQNEAQ. The CDR3 extends over 14 amino acids. The whole variable domain, filled in from reference TRBV7-8 and TRBJ2-5, reads GAGVSQSPRYKVAKRGQDVALRCDPISGHVSLFWYQQALGQGPEFLTYFQNEAQLDKSGLPSDRFFAERPEGSVSTLKIQRTQQEDSAVYLCASSSTGVQETQYFGPGTRLLVL.